This TCR beta chain was found in a study of T cell clusters in autoimmune cytopenias. TRB rearrangements were amplified by touch-down multiplex PCR with mixed TRB-A/B primers. TCRdb re-analyzed the multiplex PCR reads; it lists each CDR3 protein once, without DNA. This sample's table reports roughly 5,100 distinct CDR3 sequences. About 37,500 genome equivalents of blood DNA were amplified for TRB. These data also featured in a second study, about T cell repertoires in aging, cancer and after chemotherapy.

The origin of this receptor is a human donor in good health. Sequencing was carried out using peripheral blood.

The CDR3 sequence: CASRPGASYEQYF. The chain employs TRBV6-6 and TRBJ2-7; TCRdb's D call, TRBD1, is unchecked because there is no DNA. CDR1 is MNHNY, CDR2 SVGAGI, per germline (reference sequence). The CDR3 is made up of 13 amino acids.